This T cell receptor (beta chain) emerged from a study of T-cell reconstitution after alpha-beta-depleted transplantation in children. A few counts support this clonotype. Its specificity is not known. The study, taken as a whole, reports: Two months or so post-transplant, alpha-beta T cells reportedly derived from several hundred expanded graft clones. The origin of high day-60 TCRbeta diversity in some patients lay in surviving recipient T cells and thymic progenitors. One year post-transplant, T-cell counts and diversity were largely derived from T cells produced anew.

The CDR3 extends over 14 amino acids. The junction had 9 bases not matched to a gene; V was cut back by 7 bases and J by 6 bases. TCRbeta library construction was performed incorporating unique molecular identifiers. TCRdb passed the PCR reads through MiXCR, listing each CDR3 protein once. The sample lists 580,000 or so distinct CDR3 sequences, 23% occurring once. Sequencing was performed on PBMCs, mostly from graft donor cells, taken 360 days after TCRalphabeta/CD19-depleted stem cell transplant. This rearrangement joins TRBV12-3 or TRBV12-4 to TRBJ1-5; the match to TRBD1 covers 7 bases. The sequence derives from a boy younger than two who had a stem cell transplant for acute myeloid leukemia, so the T cells may come from the graft donor. The CDR3 nucleotides are TGTGCCAGCACCCCGACAGGGCGTGGTCAGCCCCAGCATTTT. It encodes CASTPTGRGQPQHF.